The present T cell receptor beta chain was sequenced within a study of PD-1 blockade in classical Hodgkin lymphoma (dated by TCRdb to 2020 to 2022). Background on the whole study: Nivolumab dosing was 3 mg/kg intravenously every 2 weeks, continuing until either disease progression or unacceptable toxicity. To define a peripheral blood immune signature of response to PD-1 blockade in classical Hodgkin lymphoma, the study combined TCR beta sequencing with CyTOF.

Genomic DNA was extracted with the Qiagen DNeasy kit from unsorted PBMCs and from negatively selected CD4+ and CD8+ fractions. Amplification of TCR beta CDR3 regions was done by immunoSEQ multiplex PCR with primers that anneal to V and J segments. A synthetic immune receptor repertoire was used to minimize amplification bias, and remaining bias was computationally removed after sequencing. From the authors' description of their analysis: Repertoire diversity was quantified as the Shannon entropy index using custom Python scripts. Unsorted, CD4+ and CD8+ repertoires were analyzed separately, except in combined analyses where CD4+ and CD8+ sequences were merged in silico. A clone counted as expanded when the clone's frequency after treatment rose at least 2-fold relative to C1D1, and clones undetected at baseline were given a pseudocount of 0.5. Clones with 0 or 1 copy at C1D1 were classified as singleton clones, and clones with 2 or more copies were classified as non-singleton clones. Clones expanded in unsorted samples were labelled as CD4+, CD8+ or unknown by matching protein sequences in sorted samples from the same patient. Wilcoxon tests were applied to paired samples to test diversity changes from C1D1 to C4D1. The table comes from immuneACCESS by way of TCRdb, which keeps in-frame sequences with V and J called. Part of the clones is missing from these tables; in studies checked, under half for an unresolved V gene and the rest for unknown reasons. The D gene and trimming were derived from the DNA, and the V and J assignments and clone size from that table. The sample profile shows over 25,000 clones; 86% of them were found once. The ten largest clonotypes hold approximately 0.43% of the sample.

The time point label of this sample denotes: cycle 4 day 1 (C4D1), after 6 weeks of nivolumab. Every trial patient had relapsed after autologous stem cell transplantation, and cohorts A, B and C differed in prior brentuximab vedotin exposure. Using a Miltenyi CD4+ T cell isolation kit, CD4+ T cells were purified from thawed PBMCs through magnetic negative selection. The trial cohort included 56 patients with relapsed/refractory classical Hodgkin lymphoma, and each patient had a best overall response of complete response, partial response or progressive disease. In the multi-cohort phase II CheckMate 205 trial, trial patients received single-agent nivolumab. Best overall response was determined by an independent review committee according to the 2007 International Working Group response criteria. Trial PBMCs were collected just before the start of nivolumab (C1D1) and during therapy at cycle 2 day 1 and cycle 4 day 1. Peripheral blood was collected in 8 mL Vacutainer Cell Preparation Tubes, from which PBMCs were isolated by centrifugation and then cryopreserved. Purified CD4+ and CD8+ fractions were generated only in cases for which an additional PBMC sample was available. Magnetically labelled cells were removed on LS columns in a quadroMACS separator, and the flow-through was collected as the purified fraction.

Here is what the overall study found, with its caveats: Only a single clinical trial cohort was studied, and what caused the repertoire differences, possibly disease activity or prior therapy, remained undefined. Trial patients with a complete response had baseline diversity similar to that of newly diagnosed patients, while partial responders and progressors had significantly lower diversity. Lower diversity was seen in patients whose nivolumab began less than 1 year after ASCT, and these patients were left out of later analyses so that immune reconstitution would not confound the results. Newly diagnosed patients were reported to have lower baseline TCR diversity than healthy donors, and relapsed/refractory patients were reported to have lower baseline TCR diversity still. A significant rise by C4D1 was seen in CD4+ but not CD8+ TCR diversity (p=0.0027 vs p=0.16), with the rise being most apparent in complete responders (p=0.02).

As concerns this clone: It lacks a known antigen. The sample holds no much larger clone one base away, and base qualities are not on file.

This receptor was identified in a human donor with classical Hodgkin lymphoma. This specimen consisted of CD4+ T cells from blood, obtained before the fourth cycle of nivolumab.

The CDR3 protein: CASSPYSGFHNEQFF. The nucleotide sequence reads as follows: TGTGCCAGCAGCCCGTACAGCGGCTTTCACAATGAGCAGTTCTTC. The rearranged chain carries TRBV7-2 and TRBJ2-1; possibly the D gene is TRBD2, per 5 matching bases. V is shortened by 5 bases, J by 5 bases, and the region joining them spans 16 bases. The CDR3 sequence holds 15 residues, the cysteine and phenylalanine included. The read is trimmed to its CDR3 DNA, 45 bases read in frame from base 1. CDR1 and CDR2 (SGHTA, FQGNSA) derive from the germline V gene.